This T cell receptor (beta chain) was sequenced for a study of blood T cell repertoires in COVID-19. Study overall: The samples span acute and convalescent COVID-19 from the United States, Italy and Spain. The cDNA or gDNA used as material had been derived from T cells, B-cell-depleted T cells, or PBMCs.

The sample holds a few counts of this clone. Germline assignment: CDR1 SQVTM and CDR2 ANQGSEA. The CDR3 consists of 14 residues. V lost 6 bases to trimming and J lost 0 bases, with 12 bases between them. Per the study methods: Estimates of nucleated cell counts were drawn from the amplification of reference gene primers. The repertoire was sequenced with immunoSEQ multiplex PCR; TCRdb's copy has only in-frame clones and lacks some. For V, J and clone size, that table is used; D and trimming come from the DNA. Of about 210,000 clones listed, about 83% are singletons. This TCR was sampled from a woman in her forties with active or convalescent COVID-19. Material: peripheral blood. The chain has TRBV29-1 and TRBJ1-3, with D uncertain. CDR3 protein: CSVVRRNSGNTIYF. The CDR3 DNA reads as TGCAGCGTGGTCCGCAGGAACTCTGGAAACACCATATATTTT.